What follows are 13 T cell receptor beta chains derived from one specimen sequenced in a study of T-cell memory formation after mild COVID-19. TCRdb re-called the 5' RACE reads with MiXCR, one entry per CDR3 protein. The table lists 550,000 to 700,000 distinct CDR3 sequences, 17% of them singletons. The specimen was PBMCs or a T cell subset sorted from them (not recorded which). The receptor source for this set is an adult woman who had mild COVID-19 (a few samples of this study predate the infection). Cell type and time point are not known.

A few counts support this clonotype. This sequence joins TRBV24-1 and TRBJ2-2; D is uncertain. The CDR3 loop spans 16 amino acids. From germline, CDR1 is KGHDR and CDR2 SFDVKD. V gave up 4 bases and J gave up 4 bases, with 15 bases separating them. The CDR3 bases are TGTGCCACCAGTGACCGTCAAAACATGGGCACCGGGGAGCTGTTTTTT. This encodes CATSDRQNMGTGELFF.

This clonotype has only a few counts. The gene calls are TRBV7-9 and TRBJ1-5, with a tentative D call TRBD1 (5 bases). The V gene's germline CDR1 is SEHNR and CDR2 FQNEAQ (reference sequence). V was clipped by 3 bases and J by 3 bases, with 9 bases between them. The CDR3 has 14 amino acids. CDR3: CASSFTGDNQPQHF. The DNA for the CDR3 is TGTGCCAGCAGCTTCACAGGAGACAATCAGCCCCAGCATTTT.

This clonotype was seen a few times. The rearrangement links TRBV12-5 to TRBJ1-1; D call uncertain. This CDR3 has 15 amino acids. Looked up from germline, CDR1 is LGHNT and CDR2 is FRNRAP. V was pared by 5 bases and J by 1 base, with 14 bases between. The CDR3 coding sequence is TGTGCTAGTGGTGTGGACGTCTGGGAGAACACTGAAGCTTTCTTT. Its translation is CASGVDVWENTEAFF.

This clonotype was counted between two and nine times. The chain couples TRBV7-9 to TRBJ2-3; 8 bases match TRBD2. Unmatched junction bases numbered 9, after V lost 6 bases and J lost 4 bases. Germline loops: CDR1 SEHNR, CDR2 FQNEAQ (reference sequence). This CDR3 contains 15 residues. For the CDR3, the DNA is TGTGCCAGCAGGTCGGAGGCGGGAGGCCCAGATACGCAGTATTTT. As protein: CASRSEAGGPDTQYF.

The rearrangement uses TRBV7-8 and TRBJ2-2; no reliable D call. The V end lost 3 bases, the J end lost 1 base, and 12 bases lay between the germline ends. Germline CDR1 is SGHVS and CDR2 is FQNEAQ. The CDR3 contains 16 residues. The CDR3 is CASSFLPQLNTGELFF. The CDR3 DNA follows: TGTGCCAGCAGCTTTCTTCCCCAGTTGAACACCGGGGAGCTGTTTTTT.

This clonotype has only a few counts. V usage is TRBV6-1 and J usage is TRBJ2-3, with D possibly matching TRBD2 (7 bases). Germline-derived CDR1 and CDR2 are MNHNS and SASEGT. Trimming left V 5 bases short and J 1 base short, with 22 bases between. CDR3 length: 18 residues. The CDR3 is CASSRGGGAVYGTDTQYF. The CDR3 coding sequence is TGTGCCAGCAGTCGAGGGGGGGGGGCCGTTTATGGCACAGATACGCAGTATTTT.

CDR3 sequence: CASSLVYQANTEAFF. In DNA, the CDR3 is TGCGCCAGCAGCTTGGTTTATCAAGCGAACACTGAAGCTTTCTTT. This chain connects TRBV5-1 to TRBJ1-1, with D hard to call. CDR1 and CDR2 (germline): SGHRS, YFSETQ. This CDR3 spans 15 amino acids. V gave up 0 bases and J gave up 1 base, with 10 bases separating them.

The V and J genes are TRBV29-1 and TRBJ1-4, with TRBD1 matching over 12 bases. CDR1 is SQVTM, CDR2 ANQGSEA, per germline. V was pared by 7 bases and J by 0 bases, with 3 bases of the junction left unmatched. This CDR3 is built from 15 residues. Here the CDR3 DNA reads TGCAGCGCGGGACAGGGGGCGGCAACTAATGAAAAACTGTTTTTT. Protein sequence: CSAGQGAATNEKLFF.

This clonotype was counted between two and nine times. CDR3 sequence: CASSAGTSYNEQFF. The CDR3 DNA follows: TGTGCCAGCAGCGCCGGGACTAGCTACAATGAGCAGTTCTTC. The rearrangement joins TRBV14 to TRBJ2-1; 8 bases match TRBD2. The CDR3 is made up of 14 amino acids. J lost 3 bases, V lost 5 bases, and 3 bases had no gene match. Germline V gene sequence: CDR1 SGHDN, CDR2 FVKESK.

This clonotype has only a few counts. V is TRBV7-8 and J is TRBJ2-7, with a tentative D call TRBD1 (5 bases). The CDR3 covers 15 residues. The germline gives CDR1 SGHVS, CDR2 FQNEAQ. Trimming pared 0 bases from V and 5 bases from J, leaving 14 bases between. The DNA for the CDR3 is TGTGCCAGCAGCTTAGCGGAAAGGGGATGGGACGAGCAGTACTTC. It codes for CASSLAERGWDEQYF.

The chain combines TRBV7-9 with TRBJ2-6; TRBD1 matches 9 bases. The ends lost 5 bases at V and 13 bases at J; junction bases unmatched: 9. CDR1 is SEHNR, CDR2 FQNEAQ, per germline (reference sequence). This CDR3 is built from 14 residues. The CDR3 sequence is CASSLDRGAFVLTF. The CDR3 nucleotides are TGTGCCAGCAGCCTAGACAGGGGGGCTTTTGTCCTGACTTTC.

This clonotype appeared a few times. This chain's CDR3 is CASSQDRDFGGGGTYNEQFF. The CDR3 coding sequence is TGCGCCAGCAGCCAAGATAGGGATTTCGGTGGCGGGGGAACCTACAATGAGCAGTTCTTC. The V and J genes are TRBV4-1 and TRBJ2-1; 7 bases line up with TRBD2. V lost 0 bases and J lost 2; bases outside the gene matches: 16. In germline, CDR1 is MGHRA, CDR2 YSYEKL. This CDR3 has 20 amino acids.

The chain links TRBV12-3 or TRBV12-4 to TRBJ2-5; 12 bases agree with TRBD2. After removal of 7 bases from V and 7 bases from J, the junction contained 10 bases not matched to a gene. CDR3 size: 15 residues. The CDR3 is CASTPGASGRGTQYF. For the CDR3, the DNA is TGTGCCAGCACTCCGGGAGCTAGCGGGAGGGGGACCCAGTACTTC.